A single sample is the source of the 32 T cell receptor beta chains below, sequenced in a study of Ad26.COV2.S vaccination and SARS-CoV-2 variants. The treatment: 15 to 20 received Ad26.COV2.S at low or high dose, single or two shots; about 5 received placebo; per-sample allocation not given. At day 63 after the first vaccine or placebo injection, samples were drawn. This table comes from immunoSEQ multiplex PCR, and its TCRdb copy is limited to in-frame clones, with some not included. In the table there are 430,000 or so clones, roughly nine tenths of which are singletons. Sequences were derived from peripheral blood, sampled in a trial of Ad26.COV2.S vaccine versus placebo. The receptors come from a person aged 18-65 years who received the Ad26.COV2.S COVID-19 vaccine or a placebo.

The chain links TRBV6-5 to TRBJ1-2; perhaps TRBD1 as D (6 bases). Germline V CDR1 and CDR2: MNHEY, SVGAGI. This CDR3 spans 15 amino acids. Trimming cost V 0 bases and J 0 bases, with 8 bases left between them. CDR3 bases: TGTGCCAGCAGTTACTCATGGACAGCTAACTATGGCTACACCTTC. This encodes CASSYSWTANYGYTF.

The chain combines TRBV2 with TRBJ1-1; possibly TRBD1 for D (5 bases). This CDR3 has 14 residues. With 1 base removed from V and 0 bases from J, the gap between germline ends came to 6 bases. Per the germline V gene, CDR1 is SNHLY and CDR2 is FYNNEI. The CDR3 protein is CASSEGTLNTEAFF. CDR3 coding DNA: TGTGCCAGCAGTGAAGGGACACTGAACACTGAAGCTTTCTTT.

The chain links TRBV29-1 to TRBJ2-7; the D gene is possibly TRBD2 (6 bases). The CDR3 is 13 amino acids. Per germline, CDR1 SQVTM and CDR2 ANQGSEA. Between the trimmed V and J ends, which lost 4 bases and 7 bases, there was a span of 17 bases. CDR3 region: CSVVPILANEQYF. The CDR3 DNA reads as TGCAGCGTTGTCCCTATACTAGCCAATGAGCAGTACTTC.

For the CDR3, the DNA is TGTGCCAGCAGCTTAGGCCCTCAGCAGGGAAACACCATATATTTT. Encoded protein: CASSLGPQQGNTIYF. The J gene is TRBJ1-3, the V gene TRBV13; D not resolved. V was trimmed by 0 bases and J by 4 bases, leaving 10 bases between them. Germline values: CDR1 PRHDT, CDR2 FYEKMQ (reference sequence). The CDR3 is made up of 15 amino acids.

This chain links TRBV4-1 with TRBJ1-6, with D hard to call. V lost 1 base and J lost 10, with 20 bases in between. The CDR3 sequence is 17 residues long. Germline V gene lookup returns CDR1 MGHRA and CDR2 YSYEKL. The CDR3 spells CASSQGDGPGSGSPLHF. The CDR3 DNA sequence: TGCGCCAGCAGCCAAGGGGATGGGCCGGGTTCAGGATCACCCCTCCACTTT.

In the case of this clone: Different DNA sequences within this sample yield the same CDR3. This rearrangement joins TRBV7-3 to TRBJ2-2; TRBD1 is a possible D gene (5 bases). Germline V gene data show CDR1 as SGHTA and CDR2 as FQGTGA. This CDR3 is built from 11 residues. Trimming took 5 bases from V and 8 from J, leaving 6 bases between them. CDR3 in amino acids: CASSAGGELFF. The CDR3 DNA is TGTGCCAGCAGCGCAGGGGGGGAGCTGTTTTTT.

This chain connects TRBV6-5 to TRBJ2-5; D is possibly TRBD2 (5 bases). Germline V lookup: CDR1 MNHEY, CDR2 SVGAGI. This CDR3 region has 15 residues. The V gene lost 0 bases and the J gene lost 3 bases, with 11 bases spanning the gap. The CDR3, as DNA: TGTGCCAGCAGTTACTCGCCCAGGACTGAAGAGACCCAGTACTTC. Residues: CASSYSPRTEETQYF.

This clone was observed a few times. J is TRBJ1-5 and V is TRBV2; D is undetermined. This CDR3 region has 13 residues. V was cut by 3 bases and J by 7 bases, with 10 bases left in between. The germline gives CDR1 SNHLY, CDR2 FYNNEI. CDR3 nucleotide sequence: TGTGCCAGCAGTGATGAGGGTAGACAGCCCCAGCATTTT. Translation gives CASSDEGRQPQHF.

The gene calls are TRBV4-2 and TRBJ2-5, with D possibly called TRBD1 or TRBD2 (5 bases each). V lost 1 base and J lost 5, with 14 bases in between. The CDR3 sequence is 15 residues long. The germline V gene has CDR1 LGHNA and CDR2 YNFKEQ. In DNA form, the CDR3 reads TGTGCCAGCAGCCAAGGGGACCTAGAGGGGGAGACCCAGTACTTC. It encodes CASSQGDLEGETQYF.

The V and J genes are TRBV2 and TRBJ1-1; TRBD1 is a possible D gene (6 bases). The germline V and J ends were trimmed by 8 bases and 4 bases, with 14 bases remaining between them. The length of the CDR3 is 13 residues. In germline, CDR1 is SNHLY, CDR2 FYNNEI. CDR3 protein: CASSLGGVTEAFF. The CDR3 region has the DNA TGTGCCAGCTCCCTAGGGGGGGTCACTGAAGCTTTCTTT. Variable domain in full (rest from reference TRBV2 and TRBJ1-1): EPEVTQTPSHQVTQMGQEVILRCVPISNHLYFYWYRQILGQKVEFLVSFYNNEISEKSEIFDDQFSVERPDGSNFTLKIRSTKLEDSAMYFCASSLGGVTEAFFGQGTRLTVV.

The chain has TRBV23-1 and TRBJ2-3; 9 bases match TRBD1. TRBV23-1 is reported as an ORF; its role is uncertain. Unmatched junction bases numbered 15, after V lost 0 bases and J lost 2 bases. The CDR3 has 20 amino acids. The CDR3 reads CASSQSFVDRGLPNTDTQYF. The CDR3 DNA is TGCGCCAGCAGTCAATCGTTTGTGGACAGGGGTCTCCCCAACACAGATACGCAGTATTTT.

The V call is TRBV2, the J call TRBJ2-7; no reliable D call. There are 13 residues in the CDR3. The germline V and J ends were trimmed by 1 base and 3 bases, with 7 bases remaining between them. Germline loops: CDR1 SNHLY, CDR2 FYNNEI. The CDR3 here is CASSEGRLYEQYF. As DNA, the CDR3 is TGTGCCAGCAGTGAAGGGCGGCTCTACGAGCAGTACTTC.

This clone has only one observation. The CDR3 sequence: CASSPTGGVGFGNTIYF. The CDR3 nucleotides read TGTGCCAGCAGCCCGACAGGGGGCGTGGGGTTTGGAAACACCATATATTTT. The gene calls are TRBV5-4 and TRBJ1-3; TRBD1 matches at 10 bases. V trimming: 4 bases; J trimming: 3 bases; junction bases outside the gene matches: 10. CDR3 length: 17 residues. Germline V CDR1 and CDR2: SGHNT, YYREEE (reference sequence).

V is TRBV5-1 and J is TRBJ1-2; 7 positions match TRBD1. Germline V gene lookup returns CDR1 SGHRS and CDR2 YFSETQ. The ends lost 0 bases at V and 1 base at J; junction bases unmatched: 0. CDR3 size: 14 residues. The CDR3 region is CASSLAGGNYGYTF. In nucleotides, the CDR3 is TGCGCCAGCAGCTTGGCAGGGGGTAACTATGGCTACACCTTC.

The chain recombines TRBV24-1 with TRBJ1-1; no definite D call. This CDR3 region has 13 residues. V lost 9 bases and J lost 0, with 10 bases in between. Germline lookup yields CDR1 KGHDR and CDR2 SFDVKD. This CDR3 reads CATRADLNTEAFF. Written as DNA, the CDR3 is TGTGCCACCCGAGCCGACTTGAACACTGAAGCTTTCTTT.

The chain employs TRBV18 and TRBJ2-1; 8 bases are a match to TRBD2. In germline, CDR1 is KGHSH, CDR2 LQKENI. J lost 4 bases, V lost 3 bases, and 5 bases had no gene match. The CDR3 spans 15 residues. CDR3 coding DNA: TGTGCCAGCTCACCCCGGGAGGGTGGTTACAATGAGCAGTTCTTC. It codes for CASSPREGGYNEQFF.

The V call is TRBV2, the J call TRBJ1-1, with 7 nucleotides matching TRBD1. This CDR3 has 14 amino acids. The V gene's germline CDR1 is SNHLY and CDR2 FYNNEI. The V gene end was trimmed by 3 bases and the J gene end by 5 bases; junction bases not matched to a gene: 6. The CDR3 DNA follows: TGTGCCAGCAGTGACCACAGGGGTCGGACTGAAGCTTTCTTT. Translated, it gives CASSDHRGRTEAFF.

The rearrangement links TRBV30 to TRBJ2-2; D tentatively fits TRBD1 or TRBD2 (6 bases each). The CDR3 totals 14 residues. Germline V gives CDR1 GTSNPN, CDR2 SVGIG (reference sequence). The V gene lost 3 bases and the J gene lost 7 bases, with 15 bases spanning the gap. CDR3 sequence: CAWRAPRGGGELFF. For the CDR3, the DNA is TGTGCCTGGAGGGCCCCCAGGGGAGGCGGGGAGCTGTTTTTT.

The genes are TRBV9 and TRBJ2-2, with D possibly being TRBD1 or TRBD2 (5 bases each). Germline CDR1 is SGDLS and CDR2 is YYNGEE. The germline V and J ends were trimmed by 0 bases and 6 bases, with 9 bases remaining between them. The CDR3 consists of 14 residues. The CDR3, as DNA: TGTGCCAGCAGCGTAGCACCGGGACCCGGGGAGCTGTTTTTT. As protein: CASSVAPGPGELFF.

CDR3 sequence reads: CASSSRAGDGYTF. CDR3 nucleotides: TGTGCCAGCAGCTCTAGAGCCGGAGATGGCTACACCTTC. The V and J genes are TRBV7-2 and TRBJ1-2; no clear D. This CDR3 region has 13 residues. Germline assignment: CDR1 SGHTA and CDR2 FQGNSA. V lost 4 bases and J 6 bases, leaving 12 bases between the germline ends. Complete variable domain (other parts from reference TRBV7-2 and TRBJ1-2): GAGVSQSPSNKVTEKGKDVELRCDPISGHTALYWYRQSLGQGLEFLIYFQGNSAPDKSGLPSDRFSAERTGGSVSTLTIQRTQQEDSAVYLCASSSRAGDGYTFGSGTRLTVV.

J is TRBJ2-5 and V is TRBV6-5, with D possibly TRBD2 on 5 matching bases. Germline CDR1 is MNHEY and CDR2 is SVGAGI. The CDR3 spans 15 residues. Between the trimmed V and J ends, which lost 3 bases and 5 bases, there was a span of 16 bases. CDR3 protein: CASSYSGSGGETQYF. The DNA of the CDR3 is TGTGCCAGCAGTTATAGTGGCAGCGGCGGGGAGACCCAGTACTTC.

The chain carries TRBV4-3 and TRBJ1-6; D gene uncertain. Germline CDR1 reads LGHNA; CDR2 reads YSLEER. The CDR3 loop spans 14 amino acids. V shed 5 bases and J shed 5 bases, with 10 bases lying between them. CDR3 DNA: TGCGCCAGCAGCATAGGAACGAATAATTCACCCCTCCACTTT. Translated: CASSIGTNNSPLHF.

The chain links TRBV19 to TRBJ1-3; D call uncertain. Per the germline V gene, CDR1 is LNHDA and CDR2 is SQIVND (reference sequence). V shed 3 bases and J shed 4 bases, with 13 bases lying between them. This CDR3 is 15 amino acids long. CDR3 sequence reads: CASSILPRGGNTIYF. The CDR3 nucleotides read TGTGCCAGTAGTATTCTACCCCGAGGAGGAAACACCATATATTTT.

Written as DNA, the CDR3 is TGTGCCAGCAGCTTGGGTGGGAGACAGGGAGATGAAAAACTGTTTTTT. Its translation is CASSLGGRQGDEKLFF. The gene calls are TRBV5-4 and TRBJ1-4; 7 bases fit TRBD1. Trimming took 0 bases from V and 6 from J; bases not matched to a gene: 8. CDR1 and CDR2 (germline): SGHNT, YYREEE (reference sequence). CDR3 size: 16 residues.

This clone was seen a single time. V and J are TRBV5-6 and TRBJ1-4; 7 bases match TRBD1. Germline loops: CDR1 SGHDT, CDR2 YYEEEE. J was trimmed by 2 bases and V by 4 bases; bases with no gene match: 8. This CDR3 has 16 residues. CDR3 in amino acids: CASSGIRGYTNEKLFF. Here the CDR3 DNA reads TGTGCCAGCAGCGGAATCAGGGGGTATACTAATGAAAAACTGTTTTTT.

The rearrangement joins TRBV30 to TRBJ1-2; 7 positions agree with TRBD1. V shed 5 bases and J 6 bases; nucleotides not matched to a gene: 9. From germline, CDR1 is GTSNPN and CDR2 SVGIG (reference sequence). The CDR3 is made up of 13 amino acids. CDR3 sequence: CAWARDSAHGYTF. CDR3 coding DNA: TGTGCCTGGGCCCGGGACAGCGCGCATGGCTACACCTTC.

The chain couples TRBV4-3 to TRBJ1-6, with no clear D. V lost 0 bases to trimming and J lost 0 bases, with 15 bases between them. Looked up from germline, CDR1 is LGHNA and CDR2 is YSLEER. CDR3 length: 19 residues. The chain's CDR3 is CASSQEWINGSSYNSPLHF. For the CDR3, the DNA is TGCGCCAGCAGCCAAGAGTGGATAAACGGAAGCTCCTATAATTCACCCCTCCACTTT.

CDR3 loop: CASSASGRKADTQYF. The CDR3 DNA sequence: TGTGCCAGCAGCGCAAGCGGGAGGAAGGCAGATACGCAGTATTTT. The chain employs TRBV11-3 and TRBJ2-3, with 9 bases fitting TRBD2. V lost 5 bases, J lost 4 bases, and 7 bases stayed unmatched. In germline, CDR1 is SGHNT, CDR2 YENEEA. This CDR3 spans 15 amino acids.

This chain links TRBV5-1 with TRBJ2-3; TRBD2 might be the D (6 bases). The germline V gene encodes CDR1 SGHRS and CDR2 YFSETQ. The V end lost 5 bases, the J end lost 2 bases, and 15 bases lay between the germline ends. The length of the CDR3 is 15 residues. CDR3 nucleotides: TGCGCCAGCAGGGACCCCAGCGGGTACACAGATACGCAGTATTTT. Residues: CASRDPSGYTDTQYF.

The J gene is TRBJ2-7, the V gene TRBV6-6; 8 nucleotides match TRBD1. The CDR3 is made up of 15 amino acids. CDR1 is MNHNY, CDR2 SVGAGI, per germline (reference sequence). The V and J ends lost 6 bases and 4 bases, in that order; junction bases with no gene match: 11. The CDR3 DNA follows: TGTGCCAGCAGCGGTGAGGACAGGGAAGATTACGAGCAGTACGTC. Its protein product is CASSGEDREDYEQYV.

The CDR3 coding sequence is TGTGCCATCAGCCTGGGGACAGGAGTTTCCTATGGCTACACCTTC. This sequence encodes CAISLGTGVSYGYTF. This chain joins TRBV10-3 and TRBJ1-2, with TRBD1 matching 8 bases. CDR3 size: 15 residues. Trimming took 6 bases from V and 4 from J; bases not matched to a gene: 10. Per the germline V gene, CDR1 is ENHRY and CDR2 is SYGVKD.

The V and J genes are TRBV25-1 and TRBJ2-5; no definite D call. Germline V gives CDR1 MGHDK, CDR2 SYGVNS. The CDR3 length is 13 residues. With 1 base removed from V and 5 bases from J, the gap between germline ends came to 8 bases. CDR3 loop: CASSELYEETQYF. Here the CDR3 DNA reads TGTGCCAGCAGTGAATTATACGAGGAGACCCAGTACTTC.